One and the same sample provided the 29 T cell receptor beta chains below, sequenced in a study of T-cell memory formation after mild COVID-19. Each CDR3 protein is one row after TCRdb ran MiXCR on the 5' RACE reads. The sample comprises around 300,000 distinct CDR3 sequences, roughly 13% of which are singletons, and 22% rests with the top ten. What was sequenced was PBMCs or a T cell subset sorted from them (not recorded which). Receptor source: a man aged 18 to 29 who had mild COVID-19 (a few samples of this study predate the infection). Cell type and time point are not known.

This clonotype was seen only a few times. The chain combines TRBV6-5 with TRBJ2-4; weak D call: TRBD2 (7 bases). Deletions cut 0 bases from V and 2 bases from J, with 20 bases between. Germline V gives CDR1 MNHEY, CDR2 SVGAGI. The CDR3 length is 19 residues. In nucleotides, the CDR3 is TGTGCCAGCAGTTACTCGGGGGGGGGGCCGCGTCGGTCCAAAAACATTCAGTACTTC. Residues: CASSYSGGGPRRSKNIQYF.

In this sample, this clonotype turned up a few times. The rearrangement uses TRBV6-2 or TRBV6-3 and TRBJ2-2; D may be TRBD1 (5 bases). The CDR3 is 14 residues long. Per germline, CDR1 MNHEY and CDR2 SVGEGT. The germline V and J ends were trimmed by 8 bases and 7 bases, with 17 bases remaining between them. The CDR3 DNA is TGTGCCAGCCGAATCGATCAGGGCCACGGGGAGCTGTTTTTT. Amino acid sequence: CASRIDQGHGELFF.

This clonotype was counted at least ten times. The chain links TRBV5-1 to TRBJ2-5; the D is unclear. The CDR3 consists of 16 residues. Looked up from germline, CDR1 is SGHRS and CDR2 is YFSETQ. The V and J ends lost 0 bases and 4 bases respectively, with 16 bases between them. In nucleotides, the CDR3 is TGCGCCAGCAGCTTGGATCCCGGCCAGAAGGGAGAGACCCAGTACTTC. Protein sequence: CASSLDPGQKGETQYF.

This clonotype has only a few counts. The gene calls are TRBV4-1 and TRBJ1-1; the D is unclear. This CDR3 contains 14 residues. Germline CDR1 MGHRA, CDR2 YSYEKL. Trimming took 7 bases from V and 0 from J, leaving 12 bases between them. Here the CDR3 reads CASTSRPMNTEAFF. The CDR3 DNA sequence: TGCGCCAGCACCTCCCGGCCCATGAACACTGAAGCTTTCTTT.

This clonotype was observed a few times. A junction end diverges from the germline sequence, so it may reflect a read error. The V gene is TRBV12-3 or TRBV12-4, the J gene TRBJ2-7; 7 bases agree with TRBD1. The CDR3 extends over 13 amino acids. The CDR3 DNA reads TGTGCCAGCAGTTCTGATATCCGGACAGGTCCTTGGTTC. Protein: CASSSDIRTGPWF.

In this sample, this clonotype turned up a few times. V usage is TRBV4-1 and J usage is TRBJ2-5, with a tentative D call TRBD1 (5 bases). The length of the CDR3 is 13 residues. Germline V gives CDR1 MGHRA, CDR2 YSYEKL. V lost 3 bases and J lost 5, with 10 bases in between. The DNA for the CDR3 is TGCGCCAGCAGCCATCGTCACAGGGAGACCCAGTACTTC. The encoded protein is CASSHRHRETQYF.

Ten or more counts support this clonotype. The rearrangement links TRBV24-1 to TRBJ2-3; D is perhaps TRBD2 (5 bases). CDR1 is KGHDR, CDR2 SFDVKD, per germline. This CDR3 has 15 amino acids. V lost 6 bases and J 3 bases, leaving 15 bases between the germline ends. This CDR3 is CATSTAKGGTDTQYF. CDR3 DNA: TGTGCCACCAGTACCGCAAAGGGCGGGACAGATACGCAGTATTTT.

The V and J genes are TRBV5-4 and TRBJ1-2, with 7 bases fitting TRBD1. The CDR3 has 16 residues. Germline V CDR1 and CDR2: SGHNT, YYREEE (reference sequence). V trimming: 0 bases; J trimming: 6 bases; junction bases outside the gene matches: 11. CDR3 DNA: TGTGCCAGCAGCTTGGGATCTCCACAGGGGTATAATGGCTACACCTTC. Protein sequence: CASSLGSPQGYNGYTF.

This clonotype was picked up a small number of times. V gene TRBV6-2 or TRBV6-3 combines with J gene TRBJ1-2, with D maybe TRBD1 (6 bases). Germline V gives CDR1 MNHEY, CDR2 SVGEGT. Trimming removed 5 bases at V and 7 bases at J, with 14 bases between. This CDR3 comprises 13 residues. CDR3 in DNA: TGTGCCAGCAGTGAACAGGGTAATCTTGGCTACACCTTC. As protein: CASSEQGNLGYTF.

Only a few counts were recorded for this clonotype. V and J are TRBV6-2 or TRBV6-3 and TRBJ2-1; a possible D gene is TRBD2 (7 bases). Per the germline V gene, CDR1 is MNHEY and CDR2 is SVGEGT. V lost 7 bases and J 6 bases, leaving 19 bases between the germline ends. This CDR3 comprises 15 residues. CDR3 amino acids: CASMRFRGASNEQFF. In nucleotides, the CDR3 is TGTGCCAGCATGAGGTTCCGGGGGGCGTCCAATGAGCAGTTCTTC.

Only a few counts were recorded for this clonotype. This chain uses TRBV7-9 with TRBJ1-5; 10 nucleotides match TRBD1. Germline CDR1 is SEHNR and CDR2 is FQNEAQ (reference sequence). This CDR3 is 16 amino acids long. J gave up 2 bases and V 1 base, and 2 bases lay outside the gene matches. The CDR3 region is CASSLGTGGGNQPQHF. The CDR3 DNA sequence: TGTGCCAGCAGCTTAGGGACAGGGGGTGGCAATCAGCCCCAGCATTTT.

This chain links TRBV12-3 or TRBV12-4 with TRBJ1-1; the D gene is possibly TRBD1 (5 bases). The germline V and J ends were trimmed by 8 bases and 5 bases, with 18 bases remaining between them. The CDR3 runs to 14 residues. DNA of the CDR3: TGTGCCAGCGATCGGGGCACAAATCCAACTGAAGCTTTCTTT. Translating it yields CASDRGTNPTEAFF.

This clonotype was seen more than once but under ten times. The chain employs TRBV20-1 and TRBJ2-3, with D perhaps TRBD1 or TRBD2 (7 bases each). CDR1 is DFQATT and CDR2 is SNEGSKA in the germline V gene (reference sequence). The CDR3 length is 14 residues. The ends were cut back, 3 bases at V and 4 bases at J, with 14 bases in the middle. CDR3 loop: CSASRQGGSDTQYF. The CDR3 bases are TGCAGTGCTAGTCGACAGGGAGGGTCAGATACGCAGTATTTT.

This clonotype was seen a handful of times. J is TRBJ1-1 and V is TRBV5-8; D is ambiguous. Per germline, CDR1 SGHTS and CDR2 YDEGEE. CDR3 length equals 13 residues. V shed 2 bases and J shed 3 bases, with 8 bases lying between them. The CDR3 sequence: CASSFERDTEAFF. The CDR3 DNA reads as TGTGCCAGCAGCTTTGAGAGGGACACTGAAGCTTTCTTT.

This clonotype was observed at least ten times. V gene TRBV7-2 combines with J gene TRBJ2-1; D uncertain. The CDR3 runs 16 residues. Germline-derived CDR1 and CDR2 are SGHTA and FQGNSA. V lost 5 bases, J lost 7 bases, and 21 bases lay in between. Here the CDR3 DNA reads TGTGCCAGCAGCACGGTTGGGGATCCGACCATGAATGAGCAGTTCTTC. It codes for CASSTVGDPTMNEQFF.

The sample holds a few counts of this clonotype. The chain employs TRBV5-1 and TRBJ2-5; 9 bases are shared with TRBD1. This CDR3 has 14 residues. Germline V gene data show CDR1 as SGHRS and CDR2 as YFSETQ. V lost 3 bases, J lost 4 bases, and 4 bases stayed unmatched. The CDR3 sequence is CASSSGQGVETQYF. The CDR3 DNA reads TGCGCCAGCAGCTCGGGACAGGGTGTAGAGACCCAGTACTTC.

This clonotype was counted only a few times. The chain's CDR3 is CASSFQGAEAFF. CDR3 bases: TGCGCCAGCAGCTTTCAGGGGGCGGAAGCTTTCTTT. This rearrangement joins TRBV5-1 to TRBJ1-1; 8 bases are shared with TRBD1. The CDR3 consists of 12 residues. Germline V gene lookup returns CDR1 SGHRS and CDR2 YFSETQ. The trim removed 2 bases at V and 8 bases at J, leaving 2 bases unmatched.

This clonotype was seen a handful of times. This chain links TRBV15 with TRBJ1-1; D not certain. CDR3 length: 15 residues. The germline V gene has CDR1 LNHNV and CDR2 YYDKDF (reference sequence). The V end was cut by 0 bases, the J end by 4 bases, with 12 bases between. In DNA, the CDR3 is TGTGCCACCAGCAGAGACCCAGCCCTGGGCACTGAAGCTTTCTTT. Protein product: CATSRDPALGTEAFF.

J is TRBJ2-6 and V is TRBV5-1, with a tentative D call TRBD2 (6 bases). V was cut by 0 bases and J by 2 bases, with 12 bases left in between. CDR3 length: 17 residues. Germline CDR1 and CDR2: SGHRS and YFSETQ. The CDR3 sequence: CASSLARGTAGANVLTF. The CDR3 DNA follows: TGCGCCAGCAGCTTGGCGCGGGGCACGGCTGGGGCCAACGTCCTGACTTTC.

This clonotype was seen a few times. The chain uses TRBV20-1 and TRBJ2-3, with 10 bases fitting TRBD2. V gave up 3 bases and J gave up 4 bases; unmatched junction bases: 16. The CDR3 length is 18 residues. Germline loops: CDR1 DFQATT, CDR2 SNEGSKA (reference sequence). CDR3 nucleotide sequence: TGCAGTGCTAGCCGAGCGGGGGGGCCTTTTCTAGCCGCAGATACGCAGTATTTT. It codes for CSASRAGGPFLAADTQYF.

The V and J genes are TRBV6-5 and TRBJ2-3; 8 bases are shared with TRBD2. This CDR3 has 14 residues. CDR1 and CDR2 from the germline V gene are MNHEY and SVGAGI. V lost 6 bases and J lost 3; bases outside the gene matches: 5. The CDR3 loop reads CASRIGGVTDTQYF. The CDR3 DNA is TGTGCCAGCAGGATCGGGGGGGTTACAGATACGCAGTATTTT.

This clonotype was counted between two and nine times. The chain couples TRBV2 to TRBJ2-7; D uncertain. CDR3 length: 14 residues. CDR1 is SNHLY, CDR2 FYNNEI, per germline. The ends were cut back, 7 bases at V and 3 bases at J, with 16 bases in the middle. CDR3: CASTVGNGNYEQYV. The CDR3 DNA is TGTGCCAGCACGGTAGGGAATGGTAACTACGAGCAGTACGTC.

The CDR3 region has the DNA TGTGCCAGCAGCTTAGACCCGTTGGATAGCAATCAGCCCCAGCATTTT. Translating gives CASSLDPLDSNQPQHF. This sequence joins TRBV11-2 and TRBJ1-5; no definite D call. Trimming took off 0 bases at V and 0 bases at J, with 9 bases between the two ends. Germline V gene lookup returns CDR1 SGHAT and CDR2 FQNNGV. CDR3 length: 16 amino acids.

This clonotype was detected a few times. The V call is TRBV7-7, the J call TRBJ2-7; tentatively, D is TRBD2 (6 bases). CDR1 is SSHAT and CDR2 is FNYEAQ in the germline V gene (reference sequence). The V and J ends lost 3 bases and 1 base respectively, with 13 bases between them. CDR3 length equals 15 residues. In DNA form, the CDR3 reads TGTGCCAGCAGCTTGGGGCCAGGAGGGTCCTACGAGCAGTACTTC. It codes for CASSLGPGGSYEQYF. The variable domain in full, with the rest retrieved from reference TRBV7-7 and TRBJ2-7, is GAGVSQSPRYKVTKRGQDVTLRCDPISSHATLYWYQQALGQGPEFLTYFNYEAQPDKSGLPSDRFSAERPEGSISTLTIQRTEQRDSAMYRCASSLGPGGSYEQYFGPGTRLTVT.

The table lists this clonotype with a few counts. The J gene is TRBJ2-5, the V gene TRBV24-1; D not resolved. CDR3 length: 13 amino acids. Per the germline V gene, CDR1 is KGHDR and CDR2 is SFDVKD. The V end was cut by 4 bases, the J end by 2 bases, with 7 bases between. The CDR3 protein is CATSDPPQETQYF. CDR3 in DNA: TGTGCCACCAGTGACCCCCCTCAAGAGACCCAGTACTTC.

The table lists this clonotype with many counts. The rearrangement links TRBV20-1 to TRBJ2-3; 8 positions agree with TRBD2. Trimming cost V 5 bases and J 4 bases; bases outside gene matches: 5. This CDR3 is built from 13 residues. Germline assignment: CDR1 DFQATT and CDR2 SNEGSKA (reference sequence). The CDR3 DNA follows: TGCAGTGCTGAAGCGGGGGCCTCAGATACGCAGTATTTT. Its protein is CSAEAGASDTQYF.

This clonotype was found a few times. The J gene is TRBJ1-1, the V gene TRBV12-3 or TRBV12-4; 8 bases are shared with TRBD1. The CDR3 spans 14 residues. The trim removed 5 bases at V and 4 bases at J, leaving 6 bases unmatched. DNA for the CDR3: TGTGCCAGCAGTAGCTCGGACAGGGCCACTGAAGCTTTCTTT. Amino acid sequence: CASSSSDRATEAFF.

This clonotype was picked up many times. The chain carries TRBV11-2 and TRBJ2-5; 9 positions agree with TRBD2. CDR3 length: 15 residues. Trimming removed 5 bases from V and 5 bases from J; junction bases left unmatched: 9. Per the germline V gene, CDR1 is SGHAT and CDR2 is FQNNGV. The CDR3 is CASSPGTSRWETQYF. CDR3 coding DNA: TGTGCCAGCAGCCCCGGGACTAGCCGGTGGGAGACCCAGTACTTC.

This CDR3 reads CASRRGLANVGTDTQYF. In DNA, the CDR3 is TGTGCCAGCAGACGAGGACTAGCGAACGTCGGCACAGATACGCAGTATTTT. J is TRBJ2-3 and V is TRBV7-2, with 9 bases lining up with TRBD2. CDR3 length: 17 residues. With V trimmed by 6 bases and J by 1 base, 11 bases remained unmatched. CDR1 and CDR2 from the germline V gene are SGHTA and FQGNSA.